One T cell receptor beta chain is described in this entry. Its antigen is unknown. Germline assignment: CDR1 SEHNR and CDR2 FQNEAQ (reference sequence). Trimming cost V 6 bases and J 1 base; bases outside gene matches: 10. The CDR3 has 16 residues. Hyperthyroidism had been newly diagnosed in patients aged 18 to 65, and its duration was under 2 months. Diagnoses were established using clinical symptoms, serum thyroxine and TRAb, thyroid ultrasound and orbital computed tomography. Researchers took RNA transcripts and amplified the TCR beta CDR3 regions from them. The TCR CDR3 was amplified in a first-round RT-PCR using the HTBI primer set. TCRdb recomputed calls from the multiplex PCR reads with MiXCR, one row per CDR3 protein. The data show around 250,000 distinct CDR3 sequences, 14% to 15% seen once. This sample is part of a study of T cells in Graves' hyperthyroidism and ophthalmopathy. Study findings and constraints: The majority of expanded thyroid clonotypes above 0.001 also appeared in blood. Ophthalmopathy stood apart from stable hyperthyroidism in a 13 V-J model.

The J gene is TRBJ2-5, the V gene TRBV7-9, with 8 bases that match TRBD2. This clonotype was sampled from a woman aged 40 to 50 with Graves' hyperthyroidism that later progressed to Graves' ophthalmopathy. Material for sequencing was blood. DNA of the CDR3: TGTGCCAGCAGGGCCGCTCGGGAGGGCCCCCAAGAGACCCAGTACTTC. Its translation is CASRAAREGPQETQYF.